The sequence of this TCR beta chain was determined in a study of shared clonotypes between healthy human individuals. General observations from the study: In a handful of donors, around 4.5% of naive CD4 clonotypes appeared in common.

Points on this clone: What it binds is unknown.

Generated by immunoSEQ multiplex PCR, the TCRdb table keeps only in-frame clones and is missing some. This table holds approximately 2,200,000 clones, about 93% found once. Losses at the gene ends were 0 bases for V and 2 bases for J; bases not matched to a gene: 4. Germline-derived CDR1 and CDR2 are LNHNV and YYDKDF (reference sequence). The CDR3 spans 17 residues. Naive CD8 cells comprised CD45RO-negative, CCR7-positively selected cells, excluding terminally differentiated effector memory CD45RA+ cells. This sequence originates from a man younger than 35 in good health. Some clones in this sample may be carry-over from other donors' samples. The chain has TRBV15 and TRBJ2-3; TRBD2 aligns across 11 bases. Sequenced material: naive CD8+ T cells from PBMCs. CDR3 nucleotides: TGTGCCACCAGCAGAGATGGGACTAGCGGACTCACAGATACGCAGTATTTT. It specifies CATSRDGTSGLTDTQYF.